These 14 T cell receptor beta chains originate from one sample sequenced in a study of T cell repertoires in aging, cancer and after chemotherapy. Multiplex touch-down PCR with TRB-A/B primers amplified rearranged V-D-J TRB sequences. Each CDR3 protein gets one entry after TCRdb re-called the multiplex PCR reads with MiXCR. The table has more than 4,500 distinct CDR3 sequences, approximately 25% seen once. TCR beta rearrangements were amplified from peripheral blood genomic DNA. The source material was blood. Receptors originate from a human donor in good health.

Within the sample, this clonotype is medium-sized. This chain connects TRBV30 to TRBJ2-1; 7 bases fit TRBD2. Germline assignment: CDR1 GTSNPN and CDR2 SVGIG (reference sequence). The CDR3 contains 16 residues. Losses at the gene ends were 2 bases for V and 8 bases for J; bases not matched to a gene: 15. CDR3 in amino acids: CAWSTSFHLAGDEQFF. CDR3 nucleotide sequence: TGTGCCTGGAGTACTAGCTTCCATCTCGCGGGAGATGAGCAGTTCTTC. Drawing the rest from reference TRBV30 and TRBJ2-1, the complete variable domain is SQTIHQWPATLVQPVGSPLSLECTVEGTSNPNLYWYRQAAGRGLQLLFYSVGIGQISSEVPQNLSASRPQDRQFILSSKKLLLSDSGFYLCAWSTSFHLAGDEQFFGPGTRLTVL.

By frequency in the sample, this clonotype is medium-sized (0.01 to 0.1%). The chain is built from TRBV7-9 and TRBJ2-4, with unresolved D. V lost 4 bases to trimming and J lost 0 bases, with 16 bases between them. From germline, CDR1 is SEHNR and CDR2 FQNEAQ (reference sequence). The CDR3 runs to 17 residues. This CDR3 reads CASSSQFTTIAKNIQYF. CDR3 bases: TGTGCCAGCAGCTCCCAATTTACAACGATAGCCAAAAACATTCAGTACTTC. Together with reference TRBV7-9 and TRBJ2-4, the CDR3 gives the full variable domain: DTGVSQNPRHKITKRGQNVTFRCDPISEHNRLYWYRQTLGQGPEFLTYFQNEAQLEKSRLLSDRFSAERPKGSFSTLEIQRTEQGDSAMYLCASSSQFTTIAKNIQYFGAGTRLSVL.

This clonotype qualifies as medium-sized. The V call is TRBV10-3, the J call TRBJ2-2; TRBD2 agrees at 12 bases. This CDR3 region has 17 residues. Trimming took 6 bases from V and 5 from J; bases not matched to a gene: 10. Germline lookup yields CDR1 ENHRY and CDR2 SYGVKD. CDR3 region: CAISAGTSGRRTGELFF. CDR3 nucleotides: TGTGCCATCAGCGCCGGGACTAGCGGGCGTAGGACCGGGGAGCTGTTTTTT.

V is TRBV20-1 and J is TRBJ2-1; weak D call: TRBD2 (5 bases). Trimming took 0 bases from V and 0 from J, leaving 9 bases between them. The CDR3 covers 15 residues. Germline values: CDR1 DFQATT, CDR2 SNEGSKA (reference sequence). DNA for the CDR3: TGCAGTGCTAGAGATACGGGGAGCTCCTACAATGAGCAGTTCTTC. This translates into CSARDTGSSYNEQFF.

This clonotype was found once. A much larger clone differs by one base, so this may be a read error. The chain links TRBV6-1 to TRBJ2-2, with a possible D match to TRBD2 (7 bases). Per germline, CDR1 MNHNS and CDR2 SASEGT. The CDR3 contains 13 residues. Here the CDR3 reads CASSVRGAGQLFF. In nucleotides, the CDR3 is TGTGCCAGCAGTGTACGGGGGGCCGGGCAGCTGTTTTTT.

This clonotype is medium-sized (0.01 to 0.1%). CDR3 in amino acids: CAWSPPPRYEQYF. The DNA for the CDR3 is TGTGCCTGGAGTCCCCCCCCGAGGTACGAGCAGTACTTC. This chain joins TRBV30 and TRBJ2-7; D is unresolved. V gave up 2 bases and J gave up 4 bases, with 12 bases separating them. Germline assignment: CDR1 GTSNPN and CDR2 SVGIG (reference sequence). This CDR3 has 13 residues.

In regard to this clonotype: This may come from a read error, since a much larger clone is one base off. The conserved phenylalanine or tryptophan normally closing the CDR3 is absent here, so this likely arose from a read error. V is TRBV6-6 and J is TRBJ2-7; 7 nucleotides line up with TRBD1. CDR1 is MNHNY, CDR2 SVGAGI, per germline (reference sequence). The CDR3 loop spans 15 amino acids. Unmatched junction bases numbered 10, after V lost 5 bases and J lost 3 bases. The CDR3 loop reads CASSLYNRDSYEQYY. The CDR3 coding sequence is TGTGCCAGCAGTCTCTATAACCGGGACAGCTACGAGCAGTACTAC.

Concerning this clonotype itself: This may arise from a read error, as a much more abundant clone is one base away. This chain joins TRBV6-5 and TRBJ2-3; D gene uncertain. Trimming removed 5 bases at V and 0 bases at J, with 12 bases between. The CDR3 spans 15 residues. The germline gives CDR1 MNHEY, CDR2 SVGAGI. The CDR3, as DNA: TGTGCCAGCAGTGATTTGCTCGAGAGCACAGATACGCAGTATTTT. The encoded protein is CASSDLLESTDTQYF.

This clonotype ranks as medium-sized. The chain uses TRBV11-1 and TRBJ2-3, with D possibly TRBD2 on 5 matching bases. The CDR3 sequence is 15 residues long. Looked up from germline, CDR1 is SGHAT and CDR2 is FQDESV (reference sequence). V dropped 3 bases and J dropped 0 bases, with 10 bases sitting between them. CDR3 DNA sequence: TGTGCCAGCAGCTTCGGGGTCTCTAGCACAGATACGCAGTATTTT. Its protein is CASSFGVSSTDTQYF.

The V gene is TRBV7-3, the J gene TRBJ2-2, with D possibly matching TRBD2 (6 bases). Between the trimmed V and J ends, which lost 7 bases and 2 bases, there was a span of 20 bases. Germline CDR1 and CDR2: SGHTA and FQGTGA. The CDR3 runs to 17 residues. The CDR3 sequence: CASNSGPGEINTGELFF. As DNA, the CDR3 is TGTGCCAGCAACTCAGGGCCGGGGGAAATAAACACCGGGGAGCTGTTTTTT.

This clonotype was seen a few times. The rearrangement uses TRBV5-1 and TRBJ2-3, with 12 bases lining up with TRBD2. The junction had 6 bases not matched to a gene; V was cut back by 1 base and J by 6 bases. CDR1 and CDR2 from the germline V gene are SGHRS and YFSETQ. The CDR3 has 16 residues. DNA of the CDR3: TGCGCCAGCAGCTTGCCTAGCGGGGGGGCAGGGGATACGCAGTATTTT. Its translation: CASSLPSGGAGDTQYF. The full variable domain, completed using reference TRBV5-1 and TRBJ2-3, is KAGVTQTPRYLIKTRGQQVTLSCSPISGHRSVSWYQQTPGQGLQFLFEYFSETQRNKGNFPGRFSGRQFSNSRSEMNVSTLELGDSALYLCASSLPSGGAGDTQYFGPGTRLTVL.

In this sample, this clonotype is medium-sized (0.01 to 0.1%). The chain recombines TRBV13 with TRBJ2-2; D is perhaps TRBD1 (6 bases). The CDR3 has 15 residues. Trimming took 3 bases from V and 1 from J, leaving 9 bases between them. CDR1 and CDR2 from the germline V gene are PRHDT and FYEKMQ (reference sequence). The CDR3 sequence is CASSLVRGNTGELFF. The CDR3 DNA reads TGTGCCAGCAGCTTGGTCAGGGGGAACACCGGGGAGCTGTTTTTT.

This clonotype was seen a handful of times. The chain combines TRBV7-2 with TRBJ2-7; no reliable D call. The CDR3 covers 11 residues. Trimming took 1 base from V and 6 from J, leaving 4 bases between them. CDR1 is SGHTA and CDR2 is FQGNSA in the germline V gene. This CDR3 reads CASSLVREQYF. CDR3 coding DNA: TGTGCCAGCAGCTTAGTGCGCGAGCAGTACTTC.

The V gene is TRBV27, the J gene TRBJ1-5; weak D call: TRBD1 (6 bases). The V gene lost 2 bases and the J gene lost 1 base, with 12 bases spanning the gap. This CDR3 has 16 amino acids. CDR1 is MNHEY, CDR2 SMNVEV, per germline (reference sequence). This CDR3 reads CASSLARGGSNQPQHF. DNA of the CDR3: TGTGCCAGCAGTTTAGCCAGGGGAGGAAGCAATCAGCCCCAGCATTTT.